This T cell receptor beta chain was identified in a study of blood T cell repertoires in COVID-19. Study-level background: COVID-19 samples from acute and convalescent phases originated in the United States, Italy and Spain.

This CDR3 comprises 16 residues. V shed 3 bases and J 10 bases; nucleotides not matched to a gene: 10. The germline gives CDR1 MGHRA, CDR2 YSYEKL. Clones were read by immunoSEQ multiplex PCR, and TCRdb kept only the in-frame ones, dropping some. The sample shows 150,000 to 200,000 clones, around 85% of them seen only once. Enrolment of Seattle patients took place during active infection, and they were followed longitudinally. The receptor was isolated from an elderly woman with COVID-19, enrolled during active disease. Sequenced: peripheral blood. The chain links TRBV4-1 to TRBJ2-1; TRBD1 matches at 12 bases. The CDR3 sequence is CASSQLPGQGAGEQFF. The CDR3, as DNA: TGCGCCAGCAGCCAGTTACCGGGACAGGGGGCGGGAGAGCAGTTCTTC.